The rows below give T cell receptor beta chains drawn from one sample of a study of blood T cell repertoires in COVID-19. The table came from immunoSEQ multiplex PCR; TCRdb's copy has only in-frame clones and leaves some out. This table holds around 70,000 clones, roughly 80% found once. Sample: peripheral blood. These receptors were obtained from a woman aged 60 to 75 with acute or convalescent COVID-19. Each CDR3 is given with its conserved first and last residue. Fields, in order: J gene, clone size, D gene, CDR3 length, V gene, CDR3 protein, CDR3 DNA. The D gene is left open where the match is weak. Size is stated for part of the rows, as once, few or many counts, or as a class when the clone is expanded.

TRBJ2-1,.,TRBD2,18,TRBV9,CASSSVEEAGGRYNEQFF,TGTGCCAGCTCCTCCGTAGAGGAAGCGGGAGGTCGCTACAATGAGCAGTTCTTC
TRBJ2-5,.,TRBD2,15,TRBV7-9,CASSLTSGRYETQYF,TGTGCCAGCAGCTTAACTAGCGGGAGGTACGAGACCCAGTACTTC
TRBJ1-1,.,TRBD1,15,TRBV7-8,CASSLFRQGVSEAFF,TGTGCCAGCAGCTTATTCCGACAGGGGGTTTCTGAAGCTTTCTTT
TRBJ1-2,few,.,16,TRBV27,CAISGGSSLYNYGYTF,TGTGCCATAAGTGGAGGTTCATCGCTCTATAACTATGGCTACACCTTC
TRBJ1-5,.,.,15,TRBV4-1,CASSQGGSGNQPQHF,TGCGCCAGCAGCCAAGGAGGATCGGGTAATCAGCCCCAGCATTTT
TRBJ1-5,once,.,15,TRBV13,CASSSSEDTDQPQHF,TGTGCCAGCAGCTCATCGGAAGACACCGATCAGCCCCAGCATTTT
TRBJ1-2,.,.,13,TRBV12-2,CASLADRNYGYTF,TGTGCAAGTCTCGCGGACAGGAACTATGGCTACACCTTC
TRBJ1-1,.,.,17,TRBV19,CASSPRGSLGRSTEAFF,TGTGCCAGTAGCCCTCGGGGGAGTCTGGGACGATCGACTGAAGCTTTCTTT
TRBJ2-3,.,.,13,TRBV4-2,CASSQDTGSTQYF,TGTGCCAGCAGCCAGGATACGGGTAGCACGCAGTATTTT
TRBJ2-3,.,TRBD2,15,TRBV2,CASNLAGGGTDTQYF,TGTGCCAGCAACTTAGCGGGGGGGGGCACAGATACGCAGTATTTT
TRBJ1-4,.,TRBD1,15,TRBV28,CASSPGQGINEKLFF,TGTGCCAGCAGCCCGGGACAGGGAATTAATGAAAAACTGTTTTTT
TRBJ2-7,.,TRBD2,14,TRBV19,CASSSGLAAYEQYF,TGTGCCAGTAGTTCAGGACTAGCGGCCTACGAGCAGTACTTC
TRBJ1-5,few,.,12,TRBV19,CASSMRFQPQHF,TGTGCCAGTAGTATGAGGTTTCAGCCCCAGCATTTT
TRBJ1-5,.,TRBD1,14,TRBV19,CASSGTGSNQPQHF,TGTGCCAGTAGTGGGACAGGCAGCAATCAGCCCCAGCATTTT
TRBJ1-3,.,.,15,TRBV27,CASSLRGLKGNTIYF,TGTGCCAGCAGTTTACGAGGGTTAAAGGGAAACACCATATATTTT
TRBJ1-4,.,.,16,TRBV30,CAWSEGLDGGNEKLFF,TGTGCCTGGAGTGAAGGCCTTGACGGGGGTAATGAAAAACTGTTTTTT
TRBJ1-2,few,.,13,TRBV7-8,CASSLQGYYGYTF,TGTGCCAGCAGCTTACAGGGCTACTATGGCTACACCTTC
TRBJ2-5,.,TRBD2,14,TRBV4-1,CASSHRGDQETQYF,TGCGCCAGCAGCCATCGGGGGGACCAAGAGACCCAGTACTTC
TRBJ2-1,.,TRBD2,16,TRBV4-1,CASSRGLAGVGNEQFF,TGCGCCAGCAGCCGAGGATTAGCGGGGGTGGGGAATGAGCAGTTCTTC
TRBJ2-1,.,TRBD2,15,TRBV5-1,CASSLKASGANEQFF,TGCGCCAGCAGCTTAAAGGCCAGCGGGGCAAATGAGCAGTTCTTC
TRBJ2-3,.,TRBD2,15,TRBV19,CASSRGGGGRDTQYF,TGTGCCAGTAGTAGAGGCGGGGGGGGACGCGATACGCAGTATTTT
TRBJ2-7,few,TRBD2,16,TRBV7-9,CASSWGTSGPSYEQYF,TGTGCCAGCAGCTGGGGGACTAGCGGGCCCTCCTACGAGCAGTACTTC
TRBJ1-4,.,.,13,TRBV30,CAWRQFSYEKLFF,TGTGCCTGGAGACAGTTCTCATATGAAAAACTGTTTTTT
TRBJ1-2,.,TRBD1,16,TRBV3-1/TRBV3-2,CASSSGTGGFNYGYTF,TGTGCCAGCAGCTCCGGGACAGGGGGATTCAACTATGGCTACACCTTC
TRBJ1-1,.,.,13,TRBV28,CASRPQGRSEAFF,TGTGCCAGCAGACCACAGGGAAGGTCTGAAGCTTTCTTT
TRBJ2-7,.,.,14,TRBV4-1,CASSQVIRDYEQYF,TGCGCCAGCAGCCAAGTAATCAGGGACTACGAGCAGTACTTC
TRBJ2-1,.,.,14,TRBV5-4,CASSPERRNNEQFF,TGTGCCAGCAGCCCTGAGCGGAGAAACAATGAGCAGTTCTTC
TRBJ1-2,.,.,15,TRBV6-1,CASSEAVGEGYGYTF,TGTGCCAGCAGTGAAGCGGTTGGGGAGGGCTATGGCTACACCTTC
TRBJ1-6,.,TRBD1,15,TRBV18,CASSPLDREDSPLHF,TGTGCCAGCTCACCCTTGGACAGGGAAGATTCACCCCTCCACTTT
TRBJ1-1,.,TRBD1,14,TRBV19,CASSLDRGRTEAFF,TGTGCCAGTAGTCTGGACAGGGGGCGGACTGAAGCTTTCTTT
TRBJ1-5,.,TRBD1,16,TRBV23-1,CASSPRTGFGNQPQHF,TGCGCCAGCAGTCCACGGACAGGGTTTGGAAATCAGCCCCAGCATTTT